These T cell receptor beta chains were read from a single sample in a study of T cell changes during pregnancy in multiple sclerosis. Sequencing used immunoSEQ multiplex PCR; TCRdb keeps in-frame clones, though not all of them. Altogether about 50,000 clones are present, about 90% being singletons, with the ten largest covering 0.39%. The source was CD4+ T cells from peripheral blood mononuclear cells, collected after pregnancy. The receptors derive from a female donor with multiple sclerosis, enrolled in a pregnancy study. Both conserved end residues are part of each CDR3. The D gene is left open where the match is weak. Not every row has a clone size; where given, it reads once, few, many or a size class.

j_gene: TRBJ2-1
d_gene: TRBD1
v_gene: TRBV7-2
abundance: -
CDR3aa: CASRGQSSYNEQFF
CDR3nt: TGTGCCAGCCGGGGACAGAGCTCCTACAATGAGCAGTTCTTC

j_gene: TRBJ1-1
d_gene: -
v_gene: TRBV29-1
abundance: once
CDR3aa: CSVRQDLGGTEAFF
CDR3nt: TGCAGCGTTCGACAGGACCTGGGGGGGACTGAAGCTTTCTTT

j_gene: TRBJ2-7
d_gene: TRBD2
v_gene: TRBV4-2
abundance: -
CDR3aa: CASSPRGGLEFGLYEQYF
CDR3nt: TGTGCCAGCAGCCCCCGCGGGGGTCTTGAATTTGGGCTCTACGAGCAGTACTTC

j_gene: TRBJ1-5
d_gene: -
v_gene: TRBV5-6
abundance: -
CDR3aa: CASSLTIGEQGNSNQPQHF
CDR3nt: TGTGCCAGCAGCTTGACCATAGGTGAACAGGGTAATAGCAATCAGCCCCAGCATTTT

j_gene: TRBJ2-1
d_gene: -
v_gene: TRBV30
abundance: -
CDR3aa: CALLTNHHLNEQFF
CDR3nt: TGTGCCCTCCTCACTAACCACCACCTCAATGAGCAGTTCTTC

j_gene: TRBJ2-1
d_gene: -
v_gene: TRBV7-8
abundance: once
CDR3aa: CASSPLRGPYNEQFF
CDR3nt: TGTGCCAGCAGCCCCCTGCGGGGGCCCTACAATGAGCAGTTCTTC

j_gene: TRBJ2-1
d_gene: -
v_gene: TRBV2
abundance: -
CDR3aa: CASSRRVASGNNEQFF
CDR3nt: TGTGCCAGCAGTCGCAGGGTGGCTAGTGGCAACAATGAGCAGTTCTTC

j_gene: TRBJ2-1
d_gene: TRBD2
v_gene: TRBV4-1
abundance: -
CDR3aa: CASSQDGASGRLHNEQFF
CDR3nt: TGCGCCAGCAGCCAAGATGGAGCTAGCGGGAGGCTCCACAATGAGCAGTTCTTC

j_gene: TRBJ1-5
d_gene: -
v_gene: TRBV6-6
abundance: -
CDR3aa: CATQEGGNNQPQHF
CDR3nt: TGTGCCACCCAGGAGGGAGGAAACAATCAGCCCCAGCATTTT

j_gene: TRBJ1-1
d_gene: -
v_gene: TRBV9
abundance: once
CDR3aa: CASSSAMNTEAFF
CDR3nt: TGTGCCAGCAGCTCCGCGATGAACACTGAAGCTTTCTTT

j_gene: TRBJ2-7
d_gene: -
v_gene: TRBV5-5
abundance: -
CDR3aa: CASSLGGQWYEQYF
CDR3nt: TGTGCCAGCAGCTTGGGTGGACAGTGGTACGAGCAGTACTTC

j_gene: TRBJ1-2
d_gene: -
v_gene: TRBV6-1
abundance: few
CDR3aa: CASSRVNYGYTF
CDR3nt: TGTGCCAGCAGTCGAGTTAACTATGGCTACACCTTC

j_gene: TRBJ1-1
d_gene: -
v_gene: TRBV18
abundance: -
CDR3aa: CASSPGGNTEAFF
CDR3nt: TGTGCCAGCTCACCAGGAGGGAACACTGAAGCTTTCTTT

j_gene: TRBJ1-2
d_gene: -
v_gene: TRBV5-4
abundance: -
CDR3aa: CASSLEKGVGYTF
CDR3nt: TGTGCCAGCAGCTTGGAGAAGGGGGTTGGCTACACCTTC

j_gene: TRBJ2-7
d_gene: TRBD2
v_gene: TRBV10-1
abundance: -
CDR3aa: CASSDSGRNEQYF
CDR3nt: TGCGCCAGCAGTGACAGCGGGAGGAACGAGCAGTACTTC

j_gene: TRBJ2-1
d_gene: TRBD2
v_gene: TRBV18
abundance: once
CDR3aa: CASFPLAGYNEQFF
CDR3nt: TGTGCCAGCTTCCCGCTAGCGGGGTACAATGAGCAGTTCTTC

j_gene: TRBJ1-4
d_gene: -
v_gene: TRBV27
abundance: -
CDR3aa: CASRAFLGHRDEKLFF
CDR3nt: TGTGCCAGCAGAGCCTTCCTGGGGCACCGCGACGAAAAACTGTTTTTT

j_gene: TRBJ2-3
d_gene: TRBD1
v_gene: TRBV5-1
abundance: -
CDR3aa: CASSSRTGRLSSTDTQYF
CDR3nt: TGCGCCAGCAGCTCCCGGACAGGGAGGTTGTCTAGCACAGATACGCAGTATTTT

j_gene: TRBJ2-7
d_gene: TRBD2
v_gene: TRBV19
abundance: -
CDR3aa: CASSTLAGEGYEQYF
CDR3nt: TGTGCCAGTAGTACTTTAGCGGGAGAAGGCTACGAGCAGTACTTC

j_gene: TRBJ2-7
d_gene: -
v_gene: TRBV6-1
abundance: few
CDR3aa: CASSEAGGEQYF
CDR3nt: TGTGCCAGCAGTGAAGCGGGGGGAGAGCAGTACTTC

j_gene: TRBJ2-7
d_gene: -
v_gene: TRBV30
abundance: -
CDR3aa: CAWSVHRSDEQYF
CDR3nt: TGTGCCTGGAGTGTCCATCGGTCCGACGAGCAGTACTTC

j_gene: TRBJ2-4
d_gene: -
v_gene: TRBV9
abundance: -
CDR3aa: CASSPTALARAKNIQYF
CDR3nt: TGTGCCAGCAGCCCCACGGCACTAGCTCGCGCCAAAAACATTCAGTACTTC

j_gene: TRBJ2-3
d_gene: TRBD1
v_gene: TRBV2
abundance: -
CDR3aa: CASSGQGTDTQYF
CDR3nt: TGTGCCAGCAGCGGACAGGGGACAGATACGCAGTATTTT

j_gene: TRBJ2-6
d_gene: -
v_gene: TRBV19
abundance: -
CDR3aa: CASSRHAPTGANVLTF
CDR3nt: TGTGCCAGTAGTAGGCATGCACCCACTGGGGCCAACGTCCTGACTTTC

j_gene: TRBJ2-7
d_gene: TRBD1
v_gene: TRBV6-5
abundance: -
CDR3aa: CASSKTGTGPYEQYF
CDR3nt: TGTGCCAGCAGTAAAACCGGGACAGGTCCCTACGAGCAGTACTTC

j_gene: TRBJ2-1
d_gene: -
v_gene: TRBV29-1
abundance: once
CDR3aa: CSVPARGLYNEQFF
CDR3nt: TGCAGCGTACCGGCTCGAGGACTCTACAATGAGCAGTTCTTC

j_gene: TRBJ1-1
d_gene: TRBD1
v_gene: TRBV7-9
abundance: once
CDR3aa: CASSTGTGGDEAFF
CDR3nt: TGTGCCAGCAGCACCGGGACAGGGGGTGATGAAGCTTTCTTT

j_gene: TRBJ2-3
d_gene: -
v_gene: TRBV7-2
abundance: -
CDR3aa: CASSLEARPDTQYF
CDR3nt: TGTGCCAGCAGCTTAGAGGCCAGGCCAGATACGCAGTATTTT

j_gene: TRBJ1-5
d_gene: -
v_gene: TRBV28
abundance: -
CDR3aa: CASSLIPPSGPQHF
CDR3nt: TGTGCCAGCAGTTTAATCCCCCCGAGTGGGCCCCAGCATTTT

j_gene: TRBJ2-1
d_gene: -
v_gene: TRBV5-1
abundance: -
CDR3aa: CASSLDSEQFF
CDR3nt: TGCGCCAGCAGCTTGGATAGTGAGCAGTTCTTC

j_gene: TRBJ2-7
d_gene: TRBD1
v_gene: TRBV30
abundance: -
CDR3aa: CAWSRPGTGLYEQYF
CDR3nt: TGTGCCTGGAGTCGTCCCGGGACAGGGCTATACGAGCAGTACTTC

j_gene: TRBJ2-1
d_gene: -
v_gene: TRBV4-1
abundance: -
CDR3aa: CASSHKDDLAQSINEQFF
CDR3nt: TGCGCCAGCAGCCACAAAGACGATCTAGCCCAGTCGATCAATGAGCAGTTCTTC

j_gene: TRBJ1-3
d_gene: -
v_gene: TRBV30
abundance: -
CDR3aa: CAWSWSSGNTIYF
CDR3nt: TGTGCCTGGAGCTGGAGTTCTGGAAACACCATATATTTT

j_gene: TRBJ1-2
d_gene: -
v_gene: TRBV9
abundance: -
CDR3aa: CASSVAPGGAGANYGYTF
CDR3nt: TGTGCCAGCAGCGTAGCTCCGGGGGGGGCAGGCGCCAACTATGGCTACACCTTC

j_gene: TRBJ1-2
d_gene: -
v_gene: TRBV28
abundance: -
CDR3aa: CASRFFGGAVGYTF
CDR3nt: TGTGCCAGCAGGTTCTTCGGGGGGGCTGTTGGCTACACCTTC

j_gene: TRBJ1-1
d_gene: -
v_gene: TRBV18
abundance: -
CDR3aa: CASSSSRGNTEAFF
CDR3nt: TGTGCCAGCTCATCATCACGGGGGAACACTGAAGCTTTCTTT

j_gene: TRBJ1-2
d_gene: TRBD1
v_gene: TRBV25-1
abundance: -
CDR3aa: CASSGPGQGKSGYTF
CDR3nt: TGTGCCAGCAGTGGCCCGGGACAGGGAAAGTCTGGCTACACCTTC

j_gene: TRBJ1-1
d_gene: -
v_gene: TRBV5-1
abundance: -
CDR3aa: CASSLGRKNTEAFF
CDR3nt: TGCGCCAGCAGCTTGGGCAGAAAGAACACTGAAGCTTTCTTT

j_gene: TRBJ1-1
d_gene: -
v_gene: TRBV20-1
abundance: -
CDR3aa: CSAPWGPEAFF
CDR3nt: TGCAGTGCCCCCTGGGGGCCTGAAGCTTTCTTT

j_gene: TRBJ2-3
d_gene: TRBD2
v_gene: TRBV7-6
abundance: -
CDR3aa: CASSLGLAGGRDTQYF
CDR3nt: TGTGCCAGCAGCTTGGGACTAGCGGGAGGACGAGATACGCAGTATTTT

j_gene: TRBJ1-5
d_gene: TRBD1
v_gene: TRBV28
abundance: -
CDR3aa: CASSGSGTASQHF
CDR3nt: TGTGCCAGCAGTGGTTCCGGGACAGCGTCCCAGCATTTT

j_gene: TRBJ2-5
d_gene: -
v_gene: TRBV19
abundance: -
CDR3aa: CASSHRSIEETQYF
CDR3nt: TGTGCCAGTAGTCACCGCTCGATAGAAGAGACCCAGTACTTC

j_gene: TRBJ1-5
d_gene: TRBD1
v_gene: TRBV6-6
abundance: -
CDR3aa: CASTDRQGNNQPQHF
CDR3nt: TGTGCCAGCACCGATCGACAGGGGAACAATCAGCCCCAGCATTTT

j_gene: TRBJ2-1
d_gene: TRBD2
v_gene: TRBV27
abundance: -
CDR3aa: CASSFPSGSGYNEQFF
CDR3nt: TGTGCCAGCAGTTTTCCTAGCGGGTCCGGCTACAATGAGCAGTTCTTC

j_gene: TRBJ2-5
d_gene: -
v_gene: TRBV15
abundance: few
CDR3aa: CATSSVLSTQYF
CDR3nt: TGTGCCACCAGCAGTGTTCTTTCGACCCAGTACTTC

j_gene: TRBJ2-5
d_gene: TRBD2
v_gene: TRBV29-1
abundance: -
CDR3aa: CSAAAVAGGPETQYF
CDR3nt: TGCAGCGCTGCTGCGGTAGCGGGAGGGCCAGAGACCCAGTACTTC

j_gene: TRBJ2-7
d_gene: -
v_gene: TRBV29-1
abundance: -
CDR3aa: CSVRDGVYEQYF
CDR3nt: TGCAGCGTCAGAGACGGGGTCTACGAGCAGTACTTC

j_gene: TRBJ2-5
d_gene: -
v_gene: TRBV5-1
abundance: once
CDR3aa: CASRPTAGLGTQYF
CDR3nt: TGCGCCAGCAGACCCACCGCGGGTCTTGGGACCCAGTACTTC

j_gene: TRBJ2-1
d_gene: -
v_gene: TRBV5-8
abundance: -
CDR3aa: CASSRAVRGFF
CDR3nt: TGTGCCAGCAGCCGGGCCGTCCGGGGGTTCTTC

j_gene: TRBJ2-2
d_gene: TRBD2
v_gene: TRBV19
abundance: -
CDR3aa: CASSMSGDAGELFF
CDR3nt: TGTGCCAGTAGTATGAGCGGGGATGCGGGGGAGCTGTTTTTT

j_gene: TRBJ1-1
d_gene: TRBD1
v_gene: TRBV28
abundance: -
CDR3aa: CASRKGQTNTEAFF
CDR3nt: TGTGCCAGCAGGAAGGGACAGACGAACACTGAAGCTTTCTTT

j_gene: TRBJ2-3
d_gene: TRBD2
v_gene: TRBV19
abundance: -
CDR3aa: CASSRALAGGTDTQYF
CDR3nt: TGTGCCAGTAGTAGAGCACTAGCGGGAGGCACAGATACGCAGTATTTT

j_gene: TRBJ2-7
d_gene: -
v_gene: TRBV19
abundance: -
CDR3aa: CASSISASSYEQYF
CDR3nt: TGTGCCAGTAGTATATCGGCTAGCTCCTACGAGCAGTACTTC

j_gene: TRBJ2-7
d_gene: TRBD1
v_gene: TRBV5-1
abundance: -
CDR3aa: CASSLQGKGYEQYF
CDR3nt: TGCGCCAGCAGCTTACAGGGGAAGGGCTACGAGCAGTACTTC